A selection of T cell receptor beta chains follows, all from one sample in a study of T-cell memory formation after mild COVID-19. TCRdb re-derived calls from the 5' RACE reads in MiXCR, one entry per CDR3 protein. The table lists nearly 250,000 distinct CDR3 sequences, 15% of them singletons. Material: PBMCs or a T cell subset sorted from them (not recorded which). Receptor source: an adult woman who had mild COVID-19 (a few samples of this study predate the infection). Cell type and time point are not known. Both conserved end residues are trimmed from each CDR3. Each record gives: V gene, J gene, D gene, CDR3 protein. A D gene is named only where the DNA matches it firmly.

>TRBV30|TRBJ2-3|TRBD2
AWSVLAGGPDTQY
>TRBV11-2|TRBJ1-1|-
ASSFQDKNTEAF
>TRBV15|TRBJ1-3|TRBD1
ATSISDRARSGNTIY
>TRBV7-9|TRBJ1-5|-
ASSSVPGNQPQH
>TRBV12-3/TRBV12-4|TRBJ1-2|-
ASSTSQGRGPYGYT
>TRBV5-6|TRBJ1-2|-
ASSPIPGHKNYGYT
>TRBV2|TRBJ2-2|TRBD1
ASLRDSRNTGELF
>TRBV18|TRBJ2-3|-
ASSPAVRTDTQY
>TRBV5-4|TRBJ1-2|-
ASSLRQGRDGYT
>TRBV20-1|TRBJ1-5|-
SASRRNQPQH
>TRBV2|TRBJ2-3|-
ASSRTSTDTQY
>TRBV2|TRBJ2-1|-
ASRVRGTIYNEQF
>TRBV11-2|TRBJ2-5|-
ASSQGGTGTQY
>TRBV6-6|TRBJ1-5|TRBD1
ASSYSGRGTDADQPQH
>TRBV5-5|TRBJ1-2|TRBD1
ASSLVGQGARGYGYT
>TRBV24-1|TRBJ1-5|-
ATSLSNQPQH
>TRBV18|TRBJ1-5|TRBD1
ASSLTGGAGQPQH
>TRBV5-1|TRBJ1-1|-
ASSLDVNTEAF
>TRBV7-2|TRBJ2-1|TRBD2
ASSLLPGTSGGVGQF
>TRBV12-3/TRBV12-4|TRBJ1-2|-
ASSPGPNYGYT
>TRBV15|TRBJ2-3|TRBD2
ATSRDKTSGGARY
>TRBV3-1|TRBJ2-7|TRBD1
ASSQGRDRQY
>TRBV6-5|TRBJ1-2|-
ASSPGHIYGYT
>TRBV3-1|TRBJ2-1|-
ASSLRLINEQF
>TRBV28|TRBJ2-7|-
ASSLYGHTYEQY
>TRBV24-1|TRBJ2-6|-
ATSDPQGGFSGANVLT
>TRBV10-3|TRBJ2-1|TRBD2
ATQGLAVTNEQF
>TRBV7-2|TRBJ2-7|TRBD1
ASSYGQGAGEQY
>TRBV24-1|TRBJ1-2|-
ATSDSRGGAGYGYT
>TRBV29-1|TRBJ1-5|-
SVGAGRNQPQH
>TRBV20-1|TRBJ2-1|-
SAPANRDKYNEQF
>TRBV5-6|TRBJ2-3|-
ASSFPGGGDTQY
>TRBV6-5|TRBJ2-7|TRBD2
AASMGRAYEQY
>TRBV4-2|TRBJ1-2|-
ASSQDSGRGNT
>TRBV25-1|TRBJ1-6|-
ATSGLAGGFSPLH
>TRBV7-3|TRBJ2-5|-
ASSLSTETQY
>TRBV14|TRBJ2-3|-
ASSSPGHLTDTQY
>TRBV27|TRBJ2-7|-
ASRSLTLVSYEQY
>TRBV7-9|TRBJ2-2|-
ASSSSGTTLTGELF
>TRBV24-1|TRBJ1-5|-
ATSDGGQGGQPQH
>TRBV27|TRBJ1-2|-
ASSLRWTEDHYGYT
>TRBV20-1|TRBJ2-7|-
SATPPIGGQY
>TRBV4-3|TRBJ2-1|TRBD2
ASSQNLAGANNEQF
>TRBV5-1|TRBJ2-7|-
ASSLRGNPSYEQY
>TRBV3-1|TRBJ1-2|-
ASSQGQGSRGYT
>TRBV5-1|TRBJ2-5|-
ASSSGSPSRETQY